This T cell receptor beta chain was sequenced for a study of shared clonotypes between healthy human individuals. Study outcomes and limitations: Naive subsets typically showed greater estimated richness than memory subsets.

Several immunoSEQ 96-well plates shared each subset's DNA, each plate a replicate. In the authors' workflow: Junction-only sequences without quality scores came from ImmunoSEQ, so filtering differed. The protocol was immunoSEQ multiplex PCR, while the TCRdb copy is restricted to in-frame clones and leaves out a portion. V and J calls and clone size are copied from that table; D and trimming were computed from the DNA. Among 950,000 to 1,200,000 clones listed, 60% to 80% were seen once. CDR3 length: 15 amino acids. Trimming pared 0 bases from V and 3 bases from J, leaving 12 bases between. Germline V gene lookup returns CDR1 GTSNPN and CDR2 SVGIG (reference sequence). To note about this clone: Its matching antigen is unknown.

The sequencing input was memory CD4+ T cells from PBMCs. Subset defined: CD45RA-negative fraction. This receptor was taken from a man aged 18 to 30 in good health. Some clones in this sample may be carry-over from other donors' samples. The V and J genes are TRBV30 and TRBJ2-1; a possible D gene is TRBD2 (6 bases). The CDR3 protein is CAWSVGASVYNEQFF. CDR3 DNA sequence: TGTGCCTGGAGTGTGGGCGCTAGCGTCTACAATGAGCAGTTCTTC.